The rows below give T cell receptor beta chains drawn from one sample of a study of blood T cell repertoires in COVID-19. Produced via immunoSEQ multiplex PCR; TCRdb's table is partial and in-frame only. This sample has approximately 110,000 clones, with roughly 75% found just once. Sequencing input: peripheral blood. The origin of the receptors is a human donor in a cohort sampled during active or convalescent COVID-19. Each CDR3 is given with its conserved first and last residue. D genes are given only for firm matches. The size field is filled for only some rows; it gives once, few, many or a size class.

CDR3: CASSLVGESGNTIYF
DNA: TGTGCCAGCAGCTTGGTTGGGGAGTCTGGAAACACCATATATTTT
length: 15
J: TRBJ1-3
size: .
D: .
V: TRBV5-6

CDR3: CSVENGVEQYF
DNA: TGCAGCGTTGAAAACGGAGTCGAGCAGTACTTC
length: 11
J: TRBJ2-7
size: few
D: .
V: TRBV29-1

CDR3: CASSSRTGGGNEQFF
DNA: TGTGCCAGCAGCTCCCGGACAGGGGGCGGGAATGAGCAGTTCTTC
length: 15
J: TRBJ2-1
size: .
D: TRBD1
V: TRBV9

CDR3: CASSTERDQSYEQYF
DNA: TGTGCCAGTAGTACCGAGCGGGACCAGTCCTACGAGCAGTACTTC
length: 15
J: TRBJ2-7
size: .
D: TRBD2
V: TRBV19

CDR3: CASSKTSGRNTGELFF
DNA: TGTGCCAGCAGTAAAACTAGCGGGAGAAACACCGGGGAGCTGTTTTTT
length: 16
J: TRBJ2-2
size: .
D: TRBD2
V: TRBV28

CDR3: CASNPGSPFSGNTIYF
DNA: TGCGCCAGCAATCCAGGGTCCCCTTTCTCTGGAAACACCATATATTTT
length: 16
J: TRBJ1-3
size: .
D: .
V: TRBV5-1

CDR3: CASRRSGGLGNEQFF
DNA: TGTGCCAGCAGGCGGAGCGGGGGGCTCGGGAATGAGCAGTTCTTC
length: 15
J: TRBJ2-1
size: .
D: TRBD2
V: TRBV7-8

CDR3: CASSPGEGLLGPGSSTQYF
DNA: TGTGCCAGTAGCCCGGGGGAGGGACTCCTCGGCCCCGGGTCGAGTACGCAGTATTTT
length: 19
J: TRBJ2-3
size: .
D: TRBD2
V: TRBV19

CDR3: CASKAGPLYEQYF
DNA: TGTGCCAGCAAGGCGGGGCCTTTGTACGAGCAGTACTTC
length: 13
J: TRBJ2-7
size: .
D: .
V: TRBV5-4

CDR3: CACRDRSFTEAFF
DNA: TGTGCCTGCAGAGATAGATCTTTCACTGAAGCTTTCTTT
length: 13
J: TRBJ1-1
size: .
D: .
V: TRBV12-3/TRBV12-4

CDR3: CSVFLAGGRTDTQYF
DNA: TGCAGCGTTTTTCTCGCGGGAGGCCGCACAGATACGCAGTATTTT
length: 15
J: TRBJ2-3
size: .
D: TRBD2
V: TRBV29-1

CDR3: CASSTNGGAGTETQYF
DNA: TGTGCCAGCAGCACAAACGGGGGTGCGGGGACGGAGACCCAGTACTTC
length: 16
J: TRBJ2-5
size: .
D: .
V: TRBV11-3

CDR3: CASSLAGRSPLHF
DNA: TGCGCCAGCAGCTTGGCCGGCAGGTCACCCCTCCACTTT
length: 13
J: TRBJ1-6
size: .
D: .
V: TRBV5-1

CDR3: CASSTREPRTDTQYF
DNA: TGTGCCAGCAGCACCCGGGAGCCGCGCACAGATACGCAGTATTTT
length: 15
J: TRBJ2-3
size: .
D: .
V: TRBV28

CDR3: CASSLWREYDEQYF
DNA: TGTGCCAGCAGCTTATGGCGGGAGTACGACGAGCAGTACTTC
length: 14
J: TRBJ2-7
size: few
D: TRBD2
V: TRBV7-3

CDR3: CASSSTGGAGNTIYF
DNA: TGTGCCAGCAGTTCGACAGGGGGAGCTGGAAACACCATATATTTT
length: 15
J: TRBJ1-3
size: .
D: TRBD1
V: TRBV25-1

CDR3: CASSLVGGLIDEQYF
DNA: TGCGCCAGCAGCTTGGTCGGGGGATTGATTGACGAGCAGTACTTC
length: 15
J: TRBJ2-7
size: .
D: .
V: TRBV5-1

CDR3: CASSFEGNTIYF
DNA: TGTGCCAGCAGTTTCGAGGGAAACACCATATATTTT
length: 12
J: TRBJ1-3
size: .
D: .
V: TRBV12-3/TRBV12-4

CDR3: CASSVRGDAKNIQYF
DNA: TGTGCCAGCAGCGTGCGGGGAGACGCCAAAAACATTCAGTACTTC
length: 15
J: TRBJ2-4
size: .
D: .
V: TRBV9

CDR3: CASSPERTWTGSNQPQHF
DNA: TGTGCCAGCTCACCAGAGAGAACCTGGACAGGGAGCAATCAGCCCCAGCATTTT
length: 18
J: TRBJ1-5
size: .
D: TRBD1
V: TRBV18

CDR3: CASSFAGQGFAGANVLTF
DNA: TGTGCCAGCAGCTTCGCAGGACAGGGGTTCGCTGGGGCCAACGTCCTGACTTTC
length: 18
J: TRBJ2-6
size: .
D: TRBD1
V: TRBV7-9

CDR3: CASKGGSIYNEQFF
DNA: TGTGCCAGCAAAGGCGGGAGCATTTACAATGAGCAGTTCTTC
length: 14
J: TRBJ2-1
size: .
D: TRBD2
V: TRBV5-5

CDR3: CASSFTGVLDTGELFF
DNA: TGCGCCAGCAGCTTCACAGGAGTATTGGACACCGGGGAGCTGTTTTTT
length: 16
J: TRBJ2-2
size: .
D: .
V: TRBV5-1

CDR3: CASSLNRGNQPQHF
DNA: TGTGCCAGCAGCTTAAACAGGGGCAATCAGCCCCAGCATTTT
length: 14
J: TRBJ1-5
size: .
D: .
V: TRBV7-2

CDR3: CASSKQESGELFF
DNA: TGTGCCAGCAGCAAACAGGAATCCGGGGAGCTGTTTTTT
length: 13
J: TRBJ2-2
size: .
D: .
V: TRBV11-2

CDR3: CASSTRWRGGYNQPQHF
DNA: TGTGCCAGCAGCACCAGATGGAGGGGGGGATACAATCAGCCCCAGCATTTT
length: 17
J: TRBJ1-5
size: .
D: .
V: TRBV7-3

CDR3: CASSLVEAYNEQFF
DNA: TGTGCCAGCAGTTTAGTAGAAGCGTACAATGAGCAGTTCTTC
length: 14
J: TRBJ2-1
size: .
D: .
V: TRBV28

CDR3: CASSLGDLNTEAFF
DNA: TGCGCCAGCAGCTTGGGCGACTTGAACACTGAAGCTTTCTTT
length: 14
J: TRBJ1-1
size: .
D: .
V: TRBV5-1

CDR3: CASSEIRTGQPNYGYTF
DNA: TGTGCCAGCAGTGAAATCAGGACAGGACAACCGAACTATGGCTACACCTTC
length: 17
J: TRBJ1-2
size: .
D: TRBD1
V: TRBV6-1

CDR3: CASSEGLRNTIYF
DNA: TGTGCCAGCAGTGAGGGACTGCGAAACACCATATATTTT
length: 13
J: TRBJ1-3
size: few
D: .
V: TRBV28

CDR3: CASSRGGMNTEAFF
DNA: TGTGCCAGCTCTCGGGGGGGGATGAACACTGAAGCTTTCTTT
length: 14
J: TRBJ1-1
size: .
D: .
V: TRBV18

CDR3: CASSWYSGQPQHF
DNA: TGTGCCAGCAGCTGGTACTCGGGTCAGCCCCAGCATTTT
length: 13
J: TRBJ1-5
size: .
D: .
V: TRBV7-2

CDR3: CASSYLGEGMATQYF
DNA: TGTGCCAGCAGTTATCTAGGCGAGGGCATGGCGACCCAGTACTTC
length: 15
J: TRBJ2-5
size: once
D: .
V: TRBV6-5

CDR3: CAISETEGMNTEAFF
DNA: TGTGCCATCAGTGAAACTGAGGGCATGAACACTGAAGCTTTCTTT
length: 15
J: TRBJ1-1
size: .
D: .
V: TRBV10-3

CDR3: CASSTTGVPGNTIYF
DNA: TGTGCCAGTAGTACAACAGGGGTCCCTGGAAACACCATATATTTT
length: 15
J: TRBJ1-3
size: .
D: TRBD1
V: TRBV19

CDR3: CASSPTLRTGTSTDTQYF
DNA: TGTGCCAGCAGTCCAACCCTACGGACAGGGACCAGCACAGATACGCAGTATTTT
length: 18
J: TRBJ2-3
size: .
D: TRBD1
V: TRBV28

CDR3: CASSPRNREKLFF
DNA: TGTGCCAGCAGCCCCAGAAATCGTGAAAAACTGTTTTTT
length: 13
J: TRBJ1-4
size: .
D: .
V: TRBV9

CDR3: CSASRDSTDTQYF
DNA: TGCAGTGCTAGTCGCGATAGCACAGATACGCAGTATTTT
length: 13
J: TRBJ2-3
size: .
D: .
V: TRBV20-1

CDR3: CASSVESGARYEQYF
DNA: TGTGCCAGCAGCGTAGAATCGGGAGCTCGCTACGAGCAGTACTTC
length: 15
J: TRBJ2-7
size: .
D: .
V: TRBV9

CDR3: CASSVWWSSYEQYF
DNA: TGTGCCAGCAGCGTCTGGTGGAGCTCCTACGAGCAGTACTTC
length: 14
J: TRBJ2-7
size: once
D: .
V: TRBV9

CDR3: CASSQRLVTDTQYF
DNA: TGTGCCAGTAGCCAACGACTAGTAACAGATACGCAGTATTTT
length: 14
J: TRBJ2-3
size: .
D: .
V: TRBV19

CDR3: CAWKSGATEAFF
DNA: TGTGCCTGGAAGTCAGGGGCCACTGAAGCTTTCTTT
length: 12
J: TRBJ1-1
size: .
D: .
V: TRBV30

CDR3: CASSQDRFSSYNEQFF
DNA: TGTGCCAGCAGCCAAGACCGATTTAGCTCCTACAATGAGCAGTTCTTC
length: 16
J: TRBJ2-1
size: .
D: .
V: TRBV3-1/TRBV3-2

CDR3: CASSVLAGGYEQYF
DNA: TGCGCCAGCAGCGTACTAGCGGGGGGCTACGAGCAGTACTTC
length: 14
J: TRBJ2-7
size: .
D: TRBD2
V: TRBV5-1

CDR3: CAISGQPKGGTEAFF
DNA: TGTGCCATCAGTGGGCAGCCTAAGGGAGGAACTGAAGCTTTCTTT
length: 15
J: TRBJ1-1
size: .
D: .
V: TRBV10-3

CDR3: CASSQDTRQGYTGELFF
DNA: TGCGCCAGCAGCCAAGATACTCGTCAGGGATACACCGGGGAGCTGTTTTTT
length: 17
J: TRBJ2-2
size: .
D: .
V: TRBV4-1

CDR3: CASSPGSSSGVNEQFF
DNA: TGTGCCAGCTCACCGGGTAGCAGCTCCGGTGTCAATGAGCAGTTCTTC
length: 16
J: TRBJ2-1
size: few
D: .
V: TRBV18

CDR3: CASSGGGVNTEAFF
DNA: TGCGCCAGCAGCGGGGGAGGGGTGAACACTGAAGCTTTCTTT
length: 14
J: TRBJ1-1
size: .
D: .
V: TRBV5-1

CDR3: CASSQGGGSRDTEAFF
DNA: TGTGCCAGCAGCCAAGGGGGGGGCTCGAGGGACACTGAAGCTTTCTTT
length: 16
J: TRBJ1-1
size: .
D: .
V: TRBV3-1/TRBV3-2

CDR3: CASSMVRNYGYTF
DNA: TGTGCCAGTAGTATGGTCAGGAACTATGGCTACACCTTC
length: 13
J: TRBJ1-2
size: .
D: .
V: TRBV19

CDR3: CSASGQGGPYEQYF
DNA: TGCAGCGCCTCCGGACAGGGAGGGCCCTACGAGCAGTACTTC
length: 14
J: TRBJ2-7
size: .
D: .
V: TRBV29-1

CDR3: CASTPPGTGGTGELFF
DNA: TGTGCCAGCACCCCGCCCGGGACAGGGGGCACCGGGGAGCTGTTTTTT
length: 16
J: TRBJ2-2
size: .
D: TRBD1
V: TRBV7-2

CDR3: CASSRQGAATYGYTF
DNA: TGTGCCAGCTCACGACAGGGGGCGGCTACCTATGGCTACACCTTC
length: 15
J: TRBJ1-2
size: once
D: TRBD1
V: TRBV18